A selection of T cell receptor beta chains follows, all from one sample in a study of control samples from healthy donors and cancer patients. Profiled with immunoSEQ multiplex PCR; TCRdb holds only in-frame clones, not every one. The sample includes about 3,600 clones, roughly 80% of them seen just once. The sample comprised formalin-fixed, paraffin-embedded tissue. The receptors come from a female donor with melanoma. CDR3s include the opening cysteine and the closing phenylalanine or tryptophan. The D gene is left open where the match is weak. Size is stated for part of the rows, as once, few or many counts, or as a class when the clone is expanded.

j_call: TRBJ2-1
d_call: -
v_call: TRBV4-3
clone_size: -
cdr3_nt: TGCGCCAGCAGCCAAGATTGGTACAATAAGCAGTTCTTC
cdr3_aa: CASSQDWYNKQFF

j_call: TRBJ2-2
d_call: TRBD2
v_call: TRBV11-3
clone_size: few
cdr3_nt: TGTGCCAGCAGTGGACTAGCCGGGGCCGGGGAGCTGTTTTTT
cdr3_aa: CASSGLAGAGELFF

j_call: TRBJ2-1
d_call: -
v_call: TRBV6-4
clone_size: -
cdr3_nt: TGTGCCAGCAGTGAGAACGGGAACTCCTACAATGAGCAGTTCTTC
cdr3_aa: CASSENGNSYNEQFF

j_call: TRBJ2-1
d_call: -
v_call: TRBV27
clone_size: -
cdr3_nt: TGTGCCAGCAGTTACGGGCCACACAATGAGCAGTTCTTC
cdr3_aa: CASSYGPHNEQFF

j_call: TRBJ1-5
d_call: -
v_call: TRBV6-5
clone_size: -
cdr3_nt: TGTGCCAGCAGTTTATTGGACAGTAGCAATCAGCCCCAGCATTTT
cdr3_aa: CASSLLDSSNQPQHF

j_call: TRBJ1-6
d_call: -
v_call: TRBV7-2
clone_size: -
cdr3_nt: TGTGCCAGCAGCTTCCGTTCCGGAGGATATAATTCACCCCTCCACTTT
cdr3_aa: CASSFRSGGYNSPLHF

j_call: TRBJ2-2
d_call: -
v_call: TRBV3-1/TRBV3-2
clone_size: -
cdr3_nt: TGTGCCAGCAGCCTGAGCCTCACCGGGGAGCTGTTTTTT
cdr3_aa: CASSLSLTGELFF

j_call: TRBJ2-7
d_call: TRBD2
v_call: TRBV15
clone_size: -
cdr3_nt: TGTGCCACCAGCGGCGGGACTAGCGGTAACTACGAGCAGTACTTC
cdr3_aa: CATSGGTSGNYEQYF

j_call: TRBJ1-4
d_call: -
v_call: TRBV29-1
clone_size: -
cdr3_nt: TGCAGCGGCGACGTATCAGATAATAATGAAAAACTGTTTTTT
cdr3_aa: CSGDVSDNNEKLFF

j_call: TRBJ1-6
d_call: -
v_call: TRBV7-9
clone_size: once
cdr3_nt: TGTGCCAGCAGCTCACCCCTTTCCCAGAGCTCCTATAATTCACCCCTCCACTTT
cdr3_aa: CASSSPLSQSSYNSPLHF

j_call: TRBJ2-5
d_call: TRBD2
v_call: TRBV19
clone_size: -
cdr3_nt: TGTGCCAGTAGTATACTAGCGGGAGGAGAGACCCAGTACTTC
cdr3_aa: CASSILAGGETQYF

j_call: TRBJ2-7
d_call: -
v_call: TRBV15
clone_size: -
cdr3_nt: TGTGCCACCAGCAGAGTGGACTCCTACGAGCAGTACTTC
cdr3_aa: CATSRVDSYEQYF

j_call: TRBJ1-5
d_call: -
v_call: TRBV9
clone_size: -
cdr3_nt: TGTGCCAGCAGCCAAGGACCACAGGGTCAGCCCCAGCATTTT
cdr3_aa: CASSQGPQGQPQHF

j_call: TRBJ1-4
d_call: -
v_call: TRBV7-2
clone_size: once
cdr3_nt: TGTGCCAGCAGCTACGGACGGACCCCTAATGAAAAACTGTTTTTT
cdr3_aa: CASSYGRTPNEKLFF

j_call: TRBJ2-7
d_call: -
v_call: TRBV5-4
clone_size: -
cdr3_nt: TGTGCCGGACAATCCAGGGGGGACTCCTACGAGCAGTACTTC
cdr3_aa: CAGQSRGDSYEQYF

j_call: TRBJ1-1
d_call: -
v_call: TRBV6-5
clone_size: -
cdr3_nt: TGTGCCAGCAGTCTCGGGAGGAACACTGAAGCTTTCTTT
cdr3_aa: CASSLGRNTEAFF

j_call: TRBJ2-7
d_call: -
v_call: TRBV7-6
clone_size: -
cdr3_nt: TGTGCCAGCAGCTTGGACAGCCTCCTGTCCTACGAGCAGTACTTC
cdr3_aa: CASSLDSLLSYEQYF

j_call: TRBJ2-1
d_call: TRBD2
v_call: TRBV9
clone_size: -
cdr3_nt: TGTGCCAGCAGTGATAGCGGGAGACCCTACAATGAGCAGTTCTTC
cdr3_aa: CASSDSGRPYNEQFF

j_call: TRBJ2-1
d_call: TRBD2
v_call: TRBV28
clone_size: -
cdr3_nt: TGTGCCAGCAGTTTAGGAGCGGGAATCTCCTACAATGAGCAGTTCTTC
cdr3_aa: CASSLGAGISYNEQFF

j_call: TRBJ2-7
d_call: TRBD2
v_call: TRBV6-5
clone_size: -
cdr3_nt: TGTGCCAGCAGCCTAGGACTAGCGGTCTCCTACGAGCAGTACTTC
cdr3_aa: CASSLGLAVSYEQYF

j_call: TRBJ2-1
d_call: TRBD2
v_call: TRBV11-2
clone_size: -
cdr3_nt: TGTGCCAGCAGCTTATTACTAGCGGTATACAATGAGCAGTTCTTC
cdr3_aa: CASSLLLAVYNEQFF

j_call: TRBJ2-1
d_call: -
v_call: TRBV7-2
clone_size: -
cdr3_nt: TGTGCCAGCAGCTTAAGCCTAGCGCTACCCAATGAGCAGTTCTTC
cdr3_aa: CASSLSLALPNEQFF

j_call: TRBJ2-7
d_call: -
v_call: TRBV28
clone_size: few
cdr3_nt: TGTGCCAGCAGTCCACAGGACACGGTGTCCTACGAGCAGTACTTC
cdr3_aa: CASSPQDTVSYEQYF

j_call: TRBJ2-5
d_call: -
v_call: TRBV19
clone_size: once
cdr3_nt: TGTGCCAGTAGTATCGGGCTCCTGGGAGCGGGAGAGACCCAGTACTTC
cdr3_aa: CASSIGLLGAGETQYF

j_call: TRBJ2-5
d_call: -
v_call: TRBV6-5
clone_size: -
cdr3_nt: TGTGCCAGCAGTCAATCGGTTTCGGGAGAGACCCAGTACTTC
cdr3_aa: CASSQSVSGETQYF

j_call: TRBJ1-3
d_call: -
v_call: TRBV28
clone_size: -
cdr3_nt: TGTGCCAGCAGTCTCGGAGGAGGCATATATTTT
cdr3_aa: CASSLGGGIYF

j_call: TRBJ2-7
d_call: -
v_call: TRBV6-6
clone_size: few
cdr3_nt: TGTGCCAGCAGTTTCGAGAGGATCGAGCAGTACTTC
cdr3_aa: CASSFERIEQYF

j_call: TRBJ2-2
d_call: -
v_call: TRBV6-4
clone_size: -
cdr3_nt: TGTGCCAGCAGTGACTCGACGAACACCGGGGAGCTGTTTTTT
cdr3_aa: CASSDSTNTGELFF

j_call: TRBJ2-7
d_call: -
v_call: TRBV4-3
clone_size: once
cdr3_nt: TGCGCCAGCAGCCAAGATTGGGCTAGCGCAACCTACGAGCAGTACTTC
cdr3_aa: CASSQDWASATYEQYF

j_call: TRBJ2-3
d_call: TRBD2
v_call: TRBV27
clone_size: -
cdr3_nt: TGTGCCAGCAGTATAGCGGGAGCAAGCACAGATACGCAGTATTTT
cdr3_aa: CASSIAGASTDTQYF

j_call: TRBJ1-1
d_call: -
v_call: TRBV6-6
clone_size: -
cdr3_nt: TGTGCCAGCAGTTTAGGTGCTGGGAGCACTGAAGCTTTCTTT
cdr3_aa: CASSLGAGSTEAFF

j_call: TRBJ2-3
d_call: TRBD2
v_call: TRBV7-2
clone_size: -
cdr3_nt: TGTGCCAGCAGCTTAGCGCGGGCGGGAGGGAGCACAGATACGCAGTATTTT
cdr3_aa: CASSLARAGGSTDTQYF

j_call: TRBJ2-3
d_call: TRBD2
v_call: TRBV2
clone_size: -
cdr3_nt: TGTGCCAGCAGTGATCGTCGGGGACTAGCGGGTGCCACAGATACGCAGTATTTT
cdr3_aa: CASSDRRGLAGATDTQYF

j_call: TRBJ2-7
d_call: -
v_call: TRBV9
clone_size: -
cdr3_nt: TGTGCCAGCAGCGTAGATAGTGGGCGAATTTACGAGCAGTACTTC
cdr3_aa: CASSVDSGRIYEQYF

j_call: TRBJ1-3
d_call: -
v_call: TRBV5-1
clone_size: -
cdr3_nt: TGCGCCAGCAGCTTACGGGGGACTGGAAACACCATATATTTT
cdr3_aa: CASSLRGTGNTIYF

j_call: TRBJ2-1
d_call: -
v_call: TRBV7-2
clone_size: -
cdr3_nt: TGTGCCAGCAGCTTAGCCCCCGCAAGAGATGAGCAGTTCTTC
cdr3_aa: CASSLAPARDEQFF

j_call: TRBJ2-2
d_call: TRBD1
v_call: TRBV19
clone_size: -
cdr3_nt: TGTGCCAGTAGTCGCCGGACAGGGGCTGGAACCGGGGAGCTGTTTTTT
cdr3_aa: CASSRRTGAGTGELFF

j_call: TRBJ2-7
d_call: -
v_call: TRBV27
clone_size: -
cdr3_nt: TGTGCCAGCAGTTTACAGGAAAGCTCCTACGAGCAGTACTTC
cdr3_aa: CASSLQESSYEQYF

j_call: TRBJ2-7
d_call: -
v_call: TRBV13
clone_size: -
cdr3_nt: TGTGCCAGCAGCTTAGAGGGCGAAAGGGCTGACGAGCAGTACTTC
cdr3_aa: CASSLEGERADEQYF

j_call: TRBJ2-7
d_call: TRBD2
v_call: TRBV18
clone_size: -
cdr3_nt: TGTGCCAGCTCACCGCCCACTAGCGCTCATTCCTACGAGCAGTACTTC
cdr3_aa: CASSPPTSAHSYEQYF

j_call: TRBJ2-1
d_call: TRBD2
v_call: TRBV5-6
clone_size: -
cdr3_nt: TGTGCCAGCAGCTTGACGGCGGGAGTTTCGGGGTCCTACAATGAGCAGTTCTTC
cdr3_aa: CASSLTAGVSGSYNEQFF

j_call: TRBJ1-6
d_call: TRBD1
v_call: TRBV7-9
clone_size: -
cdr3_nt: TGTGCCAGCAGCCCGACAGGGGGTAATTCACCCCTCCACTTT
cdr3_aa: CASSPTGGNSPLHF

j_call: TRBJ2-3
d_call: TRBD2
v_call: TRBV6-5
clone_size: -
cdr3_nt: TGTGCCAGCAGCCCCGGCGGCGGGAGCAGAGATACGCAGTATTTT
cdr3_aa: CASSPGGGSRDTQYF

j_call: TRBJ2-1
d_call: TRBD1
v_call: TRBV28
clone_size: -
cdr3_nt: TGTGCCAGCAGTTTTGACAGGGTCGGCAATGAGCAGTTCTTC
cdr3_aa: CASSFDRVGNEQFF

j_call: TRBJ2-7
d_call: TRBD2
v_call: TRBV5-4
clone_size: once
cdr3_nt: TGTGCCAGCAGCTTGGGGAGCGGGAAAAGGTACGAGCAGTACTTC
cdr3_aa: CASSLGSGKRYEQYF

j_call: TRBJ2-7
d_call: TRBD2
v_call: TRBV7-2
clone_size: -
cdr3_nt: TGTGCCAGCAGCCCCCCCTTCAGGGGCGTTCAGCGGGAGGGCCCCGAGCAGTACTTC
cdr3_aa: CASSPPFRGVQREGPEQYF

j_call: TRBJ2-1
d_call: -
v_call: TRBV19
clone_size: -
cdr3_nt: TGTGCCAGTAGTCCAGCGGACAATGAGCAGTTCTTC
cdr3_aa: CASSPADNEQFF

j_call: TRBJ2-2
d_call: -
v_call: TRBV7-3
clone_size: -
cdr3_nt: TGTGCCAGCAGCTTGTGGGGTACCGGGGAGCTGTTTTTT
cdr3_aa: CASSLWGTGELFF

j_call: TRBJ2-5
d_call: -
v_call: TRBV9
clone_size: -
cdr3_nt: TGTGCCAGCAGCGTAGCCCTTGGGAAGGAGACCCAGTACTTC
cdr3_aa: CASSVALGKETQYF

j_call: TRBJ2-1
d_call: TRBD1
v_call: TRBV11-2
clone_size: -
cdr3_nt: TGTGCCAGCAGCTTCGACAGGGGGAGTCAGTTCTTC
cdr3_aa: CASSFDRGSQFF

j_call: TRBJ1-2
d_call: -
v_call: TRBV7-3
clone_size: -
cdr3_nt: TGTGCCAGCAGCGCATGGGGACAACCCGATCCTAACTATGGCTACACCTTC
cdr3_aa: CASSAWGQPDPNYGYTF